This is a list of T cell receptor beta chains from one sample in a study of PD-1 blockade in classical Hodgkin lymphoma. Measured with immunoSEQ multiplex PCR; TCRdb has only the in-frame clones, and not every one. The sample yields tens of thousands of clones, 70% seen once. Material: peripheral blood mononuclear cells (PBMCs), obtained before the second cycle of nivolumab. All receptors come from a human donor with classical Hodgkin lymphoma. Each CDR3 is given with its conserved first and last residue. The D gene is left open where the match is weak. Clone size, where shown, is once, few, many, or a class for clones that have expanded.

clone size,V gene,J gene,D gene,CDR3 DNA,CDR3 protein
NA,TRBV18,TRBJ2-1,NA,TGTGCCAGCTCACCTGGCCGCAATGAGCAGTTCTTC,CASSPGRNEQFF
NA,TRBV11-2,TRBJ2-5,TRBD2,TGTGCCAGCAGCTTAGGTGGCGGGGGGGGCGGAGAGACCCAGTACTTC,CASSLGGGGGGETQYF
NA,TRBV19,TRBJ1-2,TRBD1,TGTGTCAGTAGGTGGGACAGGGCCAACTATGGCTACACCTTC,CVSRWDRANYGYTF
NA,TRBV28,TRBJ1-5,NA,TGTGCCAGCTTATTTCCGGGGGGCAATCAGCCCCAGCATTTT,CASLFPGGNQPQHF
few,TRBV4-2,TRBJ1-2,NA,TGTGCCAGCAGCCAAGATCGAGGGAGCTATGGCTACACCTTC,CASSQDRGSYGYTF
NA,TRBV10-2,TRBJ2-1,TRBD2,TGCGCCAGCAGTGATCTAGCGGGGTACAATGAGCAGTTCTTC,CASSDLAGYNEQFF
NA,TRBV19,TRBJ2-1,NA,TGTGCCAGTAGTATAGCGGCAGGGCTCAATGAGCAGTTCTTC,CASSIAAGLNEQFF
NA,TRBV28,TRBJ1-5,NA,TGTGCCAGCCTCACAGGGTCTCAGCCCCAGCATTTT,CASLTGSQPQHF
NA,TRBV6-6,TRBJ1-1,NA,TGTGCCAGCAGTTACTCGAGAGAAATAAACACTGAAGCTTTCTTT,CASSYSREINTEAFF
NA,TRBV28,TRBJ2-4,TRBD2,TGTGCCAGCTCTCCAACCGGGACTATTAACATTCAGTACTTC,CASSPTGTINIQYF
NA,TRBV10-3,TRBJ1-1,NA,TGTGCCATCAGTCTGGGGATGAACACTGAAGCTTTCTTT,CAISLGMNTEAFF
once,TRBV5-1,TRBJ2-5,TRBD2,TGCGCCAGCACCGGGACTAGCGGAGAGACCCAGTACTTC,CASTGTSGETQYF
once,TRBV5-1,TRBJ2-3,NA,TGCGCCAGCAGCTCGGGGGACAGCCAAGAAGATACGCAGTATTTT,CASSSGDSQEDTQYF
NA,TRBV15,TRBJ2-5,NA,TGTGCCACCAGCGACTCCAGCGCCCTCCAAGAGACCCAGTACTTC,CATSDSSALQETQYF
NA,TRBV5-1,TRBJ1-3,NA,TGCGCCAGCCAGGACGGTAGCTCTGGAAACACCATATATTTT,CASQDGSSGNTIYF
NA,TRBV7-1,TRBJ2-5,TRBD2,TGTGCCAGCACTTTCCTAGCGGGGCTAAAAGAGACCCAGTACTTC,CASTFLAGLKETQYF
NA,TRBV19,TRBJ2-1,NA,TGTGCCAGTAGTCTCGTGGGGTGGCTGGAGAACAATGAGCAGTTCTTC,CASSLVGWLENNEQFF
NA,TRBV14,TRBJ1-1,TRBD1,TGTGCCAGCAGCCCAGGATTTGGGACAGGGGGAACTGAAGCTTTCTTT,CASSPGFGTGGTEAFF
NA,TRBV4-1,TRBJ2-5,TRBD1,TGCGCCAGCAGCGCCTCTCCGGGACAGTCGATAGATGGTGTGGCCCAGTACTTC,CASSASPGQSIDGVAQYF
NA,TRBV7-6,TRBJ2-2,NA,TGTGCCAGCAGCTTAGACCAGGGCTCCGGGGAGCTGTTTTTT,CASSLDQGSGELFF
few,TRBV4-1,TRBJ2-1,NA,TGCGCCAGCAGCCATCGGGCGGCCAATGAGCAGTTCTTC,CASSHRAANEQFF
NA,TRBV5-4,TRBJ2-3,NA,TGTGCCAGCAGCTTGGAGAGGTTAGATACGCAGTATTTT,CASSLERLDTQYF
NA,TRBV5-8,TRBJ1-2,NA,TGTGCCAGCTACACTTATCCACGAAAGACCTATGGCTACACCTTC,CASYTYPRKTYGYTF
NA,TRBV5-1,TRBJ2-5,NA,TGCGCCAGCAGCTTGGGGGGGCCATTCCAAGAGACCCAGTACTTC,CASSLGGPFQETQYF
NA,TRBV2,TRBJ2-6,NA,TGTGCCAGCAGGGACAGCTCCGTCTCTGGGGCCAACGTCCTGACTTTC,CASRDSSVSGANVLTF
NA,TRBV6-4,TRBJ2-7,NA,TGTGCCAGCAGGTTGGTCACGTCCTACGAGCAGTACTTC,CASRLVTSYEQYF
NA,TRBV6-1,TRBJ1-4,TRBD1,TGTGCCAGCAGTGATCCGGGACAGGGGGCGACTAATGAAAAACTGTTTTTT,CASSDPGQGATNEKLFF
many,TRBV27,TRBJ2-7,TRBD1,TGTGCCAGCAGTGTTGGACAGGGGAGCTACGAGCAGTACTTC,CASSVGQGSYEQYF
NA,TRBV29-1,TRBJ2-5,NA,TGCAGCGTAGGGATCGGACCGCACACCCAGTACTTC,CSVGIGPHTQYF
NA,TRBV6-5,TRBJ2-1,NA,TGTGCCAGCAGTTACTCGATAACGGCAAGCAATGAGCAGTTCTTC,CASSYSITASNEQFF
NA,TRBV6-6,TRBJ2-2,NA,TGTGCCAGCAGTTACTCTATGCAGGGGAAAACCGGGGAGCTGTTTTTT,CASSYSMQGKTGELFF
NA,TRBV2,TRBJ1-5,NA,TGTGCCAGCAGTGTAAGGCACCCCGGGGGTAGCAATCAGCCCCAGCATTTT,CASSVRHPGGSNQPQHF
NA,TRBV10-2,TRBJ1-2,NA,TGCGCCAGCAGTGACCTTCGGGGGGTGGAAAATGGCTACACCTTC,CASSDLRGVENGYTF
NA,TRBV28,TRBJ1-1,NA,TGTGCCAGCAGTTGGACCAGTGAAGCTTTCTTT,CASSWTSEAFF
NA,TRBV5-6,TRBJ1-4,TRBD1,TGTGCCAGCAGCCCCGACAGGGGGGATGAAAAACTGTTTTTT,CASSPDRGDEKLFF
NA,TRBV6-5,TRBJ2-1,NA,TGTGCCAGCAGTTTGGCCGGGACAGAGCAGTTCTTC,CASSLAGTEQFF
NA,TRBV4-2,TRBJ2-1,NA,TGTGCCAGCAGCCAAGACCTCCCGCCACACGACGTCTACACTTACAATGAGCAGTTCTTC,CASSQDLPPHDVYTYNEQFF
few,TRBV4-1,TRBJ1-2,NA,TGCGCCAGCAGCCAACCAGACTCCGGGGCGTATGGCTACACCTTC,CASSQPDSGAYGYTF
NA,TRBV6-1,TRBJ1-2,TRBD1,TGTGCCAGCGGCGGCCGGGACAGCGGCTATGGCTACACCTTC,CASGGRDSGYGYTF
few,TRBV4-3,TRBJ1-2,TRBD1,TGCGCCAGCAGCCAGCGGACAGGGACGTACTATGGCTACACCTTC,CASSQRTGTYYGYTF
NA,TRBV5-4,TRBJ1-4,TRBD1,TGTGCCAGCAGCCCTACAGGGGGTAATAAAGAAAAACTGTTTTTT,CASSPTGGNKEKLFF
few,TRBV7-9,TRBJ2-2,NA,TGTGCCAGCAGCTTATGGGCAGCGAACACCGGGGAGCTGTTTTTT,CASSLWAANTGELFF
once,TRBV7-2,TRBJ1-2,TRBD1,TGTGCCAGCAGCCTGCAGGGGGCGCTAGGCTATGGCTACACCTTC,CASSLQGALGYGYTF
NA,TRBV11-3,TRBJ2-3,NA,TGTGCCAGCAGCTTATCTAGGGGAACAGATACGCAGTATTTT,CASSLSRGTDTQYF
NA,TRBV6-5,TRBJ1-1,NA,TGTGCCAGCAGCCACCTAGGGGGGCTTGACACTGAAGCTTTCTTT,CASSHLGGLDTEAFF
NA,TRBV7-9,TRBJ2-3,NA,TGTGCCAGCAGCTTATATAGCGGAGATACGCAGTATTTT,CASSLYSGDTQYF
NA,TRBV29-1,TRBJ1-1,NA,TGCAGCGCTTGGTGGACTGAAGCTTTCTTT,CSAWWTEAFF
NA,TRBV5-1,TRBJ2-5,NA,TGCGCCAGCAAGATGATGGGATCAGAGACCCAGTACTTC,CASKMMGSETQYF
NA,TRBV7-2,TRBJ1-5,NA,TGTGCCAGCAGCTTAGAGGGGGTGGGGCCCCAGCATTTT,CASSLEGVGPQHF
NA,TRBV6-5,TRBJ1-5,TRBD1,TGTGCCAGCAGCCAGATGGGACAGGGGAATCAGCCCCAGCATTTT,CASSQMGQGNQPQHF
NA,TRBV5-1,TRBJ1-1,NA,TGCGCCAGCAGCTTGATGACTTCGAACACTGAAGCTTTCTTT,CASSLMTSNTEAFF
few,TRBV19,TRBJ2-2,TRBD1,TGTGCCAGTAGGACAGAGGGGGCCCGAGGGGGGGAGCTGTTTTTT,CASRTEGARGGELFF